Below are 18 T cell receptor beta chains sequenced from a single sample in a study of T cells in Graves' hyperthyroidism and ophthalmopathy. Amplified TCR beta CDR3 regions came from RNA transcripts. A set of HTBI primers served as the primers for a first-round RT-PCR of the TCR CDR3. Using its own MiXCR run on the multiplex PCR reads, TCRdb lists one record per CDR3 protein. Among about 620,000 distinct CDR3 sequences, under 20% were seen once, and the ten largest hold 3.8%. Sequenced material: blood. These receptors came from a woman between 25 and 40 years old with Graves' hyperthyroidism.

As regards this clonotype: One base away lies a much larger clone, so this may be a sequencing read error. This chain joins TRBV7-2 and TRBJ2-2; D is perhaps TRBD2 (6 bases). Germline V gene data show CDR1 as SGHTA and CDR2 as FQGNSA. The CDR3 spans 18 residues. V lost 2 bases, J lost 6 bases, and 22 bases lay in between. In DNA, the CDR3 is TGTGCCAGCAGCTTAAAGGGAGCGGCCCTGGGGGACTCCGGGGAGCTGTTTTTT. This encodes CASSLKGAALGDSGELFF.

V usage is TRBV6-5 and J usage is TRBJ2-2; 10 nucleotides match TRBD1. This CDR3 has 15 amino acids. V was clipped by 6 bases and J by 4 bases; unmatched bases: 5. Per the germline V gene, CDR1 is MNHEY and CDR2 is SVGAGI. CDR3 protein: CASRYDRGLTGELFF. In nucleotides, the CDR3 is TGTGCCAGCAGATACGACAGGGGGCTCACCGGGGAGCTGTTTTTT.

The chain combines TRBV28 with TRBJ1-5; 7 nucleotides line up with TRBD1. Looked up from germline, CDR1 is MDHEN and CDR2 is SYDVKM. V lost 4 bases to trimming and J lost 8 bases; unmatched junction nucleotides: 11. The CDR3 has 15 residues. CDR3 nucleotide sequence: TGTGCCAGCAGTTCCTTTAGGAGGGGGCAGGAGCCCCAGCATTTT. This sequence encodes CASSSFRRGQEPQHF.

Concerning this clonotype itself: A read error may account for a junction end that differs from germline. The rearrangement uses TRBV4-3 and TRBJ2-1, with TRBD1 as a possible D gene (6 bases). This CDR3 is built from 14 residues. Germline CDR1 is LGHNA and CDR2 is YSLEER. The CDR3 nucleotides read TGCGCCAGCAGCCGGACAGAAACGTACAATGAGCGGTTCTTC. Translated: CASSRTETYNERFF.

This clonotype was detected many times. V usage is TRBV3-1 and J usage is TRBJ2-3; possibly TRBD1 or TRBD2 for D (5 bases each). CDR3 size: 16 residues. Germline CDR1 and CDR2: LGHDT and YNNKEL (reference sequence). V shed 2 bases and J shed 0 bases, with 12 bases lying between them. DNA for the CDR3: TGTGCCAGCAGCCAACTATGGGGGTCTAGCACAGATACGCAGTATTTT. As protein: CASSQLWGSSTDTQYF.

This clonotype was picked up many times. CDR3 loop: CASTPGQSYEQYF. Written as DNA, the CDR3 is TGTGCCAGCACCCCGGGACAGTCCTACGAGCAGTACTTC. The rearrangement joins TRBV28 to TRBJ2-7, with 7 bases aligning to TRBD1. The V gene end was trimmed by 7 bases and the J gene end by 1 base; junction bases not matched to a gene: 4. This CDR3 region has 13 residues. CDR1 and CDR2 from the germline V gene are MDHEN and SYDVKM.

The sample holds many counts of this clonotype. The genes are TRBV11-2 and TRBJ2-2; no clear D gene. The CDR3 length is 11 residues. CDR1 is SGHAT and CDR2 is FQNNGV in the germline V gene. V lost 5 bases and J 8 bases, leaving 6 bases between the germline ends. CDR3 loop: CASSRRGELFF. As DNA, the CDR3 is TGTGCCAGCAGCCGAAGGGGGGAGCTGTTTTTT.

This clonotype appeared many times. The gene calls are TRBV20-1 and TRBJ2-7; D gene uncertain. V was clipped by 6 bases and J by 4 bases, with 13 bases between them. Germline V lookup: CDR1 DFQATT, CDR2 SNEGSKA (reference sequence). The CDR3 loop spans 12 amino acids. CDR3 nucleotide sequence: TGCAGTGCCCCCTTGGGCGGTTACGAGCAGTACTTC. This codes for CSAPLGGYEQYF.

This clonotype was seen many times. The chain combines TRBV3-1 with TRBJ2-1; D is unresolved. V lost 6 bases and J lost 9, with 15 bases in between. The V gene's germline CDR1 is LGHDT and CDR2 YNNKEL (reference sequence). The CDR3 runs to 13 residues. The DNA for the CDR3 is TGTGCCAGCAGGCAGGCGCAGAGTCCTGAGCAGTTCTTC. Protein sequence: CASRQAQSPEQFF.

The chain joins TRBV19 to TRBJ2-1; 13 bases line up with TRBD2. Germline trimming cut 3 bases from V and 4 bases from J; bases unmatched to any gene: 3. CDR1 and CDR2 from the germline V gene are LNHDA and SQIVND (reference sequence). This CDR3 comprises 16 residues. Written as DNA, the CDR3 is TGTGCCAGTAGTATTGCGGGACTAGCGGGGTACAATGAGCAGTTCTTC. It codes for CASSIAGLAGYNEQFF.

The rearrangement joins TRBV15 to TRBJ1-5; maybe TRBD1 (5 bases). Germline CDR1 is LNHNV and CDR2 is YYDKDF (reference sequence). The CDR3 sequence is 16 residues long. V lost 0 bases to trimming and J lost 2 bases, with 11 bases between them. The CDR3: CATSRDWQGGNQPQHF. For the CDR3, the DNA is TGTGCCACCAGCAGAGATTGGCAGGGAGGCAATCAGCCCCAGCATTTT.

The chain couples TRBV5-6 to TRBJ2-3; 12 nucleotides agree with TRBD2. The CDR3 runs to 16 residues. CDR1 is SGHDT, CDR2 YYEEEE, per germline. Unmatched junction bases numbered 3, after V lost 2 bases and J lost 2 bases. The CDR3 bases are TGTGCCAGCAGCTTCGGACTAGCGGGATTCACAGATACGCAGTATTTT. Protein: CASSFGLAGFTDTQYF.

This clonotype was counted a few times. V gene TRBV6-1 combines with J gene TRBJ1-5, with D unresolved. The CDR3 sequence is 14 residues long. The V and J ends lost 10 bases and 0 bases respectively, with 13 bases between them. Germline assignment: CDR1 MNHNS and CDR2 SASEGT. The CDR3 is CATAKIYSNQPQHF. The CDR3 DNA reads TGTGCCACCGCCAAGATTTATAGCAATCAGCCCCAGCATTTT.

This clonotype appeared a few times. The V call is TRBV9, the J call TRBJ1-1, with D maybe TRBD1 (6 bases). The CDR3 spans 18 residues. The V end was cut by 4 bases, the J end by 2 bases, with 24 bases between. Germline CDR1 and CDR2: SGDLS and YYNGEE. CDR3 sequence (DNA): TGTGCCAGCAGCACTCACCGGGACACAGATTACCTCAACACTGAAGCTTTCTTT. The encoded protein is CASSTHRDTDYLNTEAFF.

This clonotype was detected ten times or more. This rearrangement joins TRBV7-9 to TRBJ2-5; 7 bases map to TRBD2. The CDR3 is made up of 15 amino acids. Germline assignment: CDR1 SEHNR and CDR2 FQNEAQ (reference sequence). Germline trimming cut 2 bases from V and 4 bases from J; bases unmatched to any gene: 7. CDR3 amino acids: CASSLFRREGETQYF. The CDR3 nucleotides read TGTGCCAGCAGCTTATTTCGCAGGGAGGGAGAGACCCAGTACTTC.

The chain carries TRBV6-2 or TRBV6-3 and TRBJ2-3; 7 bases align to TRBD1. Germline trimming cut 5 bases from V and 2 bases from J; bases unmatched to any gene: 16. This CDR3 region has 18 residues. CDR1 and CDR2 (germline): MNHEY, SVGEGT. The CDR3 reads CASSDGFGQVHSTDTQYF. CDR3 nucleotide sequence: TGTGCCAGCAGTGACGGTTTCGGACAGGTTCATTCCACAGATACGCAGTATTTT.

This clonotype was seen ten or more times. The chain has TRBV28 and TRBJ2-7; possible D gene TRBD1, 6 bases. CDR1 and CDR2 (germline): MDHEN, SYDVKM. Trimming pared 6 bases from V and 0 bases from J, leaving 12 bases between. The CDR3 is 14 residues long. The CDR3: CASSWVGASYEQYF. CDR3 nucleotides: TGTGCCAGCAGCTGGGTGGGGGCCTCCTACGAGCAGTACTTC.

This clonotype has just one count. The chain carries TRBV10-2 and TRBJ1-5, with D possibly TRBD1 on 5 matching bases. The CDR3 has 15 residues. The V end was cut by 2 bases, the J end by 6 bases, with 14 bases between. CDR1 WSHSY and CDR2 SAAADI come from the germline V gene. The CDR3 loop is CASSEPAGSLQPQHF. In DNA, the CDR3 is TGCGCCAGCAGTGAGCCGGCAGGGTCGCTTCAGCCCCAGCATTTT.